These 27 T cell receptor beta chains share one sample of origin, sequenced in a study of T cells in Graves' hyperthyroidism and ophthalmopathy (dated by TCRdb to between 2017 and 2020). Libraries were made using multiplex PCR. The sequencing machine was an Illumina HiSeq 2000. TCR beta CDR3 regions were amplified from RNA transcripts. The first round of RT-PCR for the TCR CDR3 was performed with the HTBI primer set and the Qiagen OneStep RT-PCR kit. TCRdb applied fastp at Q25 and MiXCR to the public reads, then kept only in-frame beta chains. Rows with one shared CDR3 protein collapse into an entry with the most common genes and DNA. The table for this sample lists a few hundred thousand distinct CDR3 sequences; 15% to 17% of them were counted only once. The top ten clones comprise roughly a quarter of the sample. Sequencing was carried out using blood. The receptors come from a woman in her late teens or twenties with Graves' hyperthyroidism that later progressed to Graves' ophthalmopathy.

This chain connects TRBV28 to TRBJ2-5; 9 nucleotides line up with TRBD1. Trimming took 1 base from V and 1 from J; bases not matched to a gene: 7. This CDR3 is built from 17 residues. Per germline, CDR1 MDHEN and CDR2 SYDVKM. In DNA, the CDR3 is TGTGCCAGCAGTTTATTTGGGCCGGGACAGGGCCAAGAGACCCAGTACTTC. It translates to CASSLFGPGQGQETQYF.

The chain uses TRBV6-6 and TRBJ2-7; D is uncertain. The V end was cut by 2 bases, the J end by 1 base, with 6 bases between. The CDR3 spans 13 residues. The germline gives CDR1 MNHNY, CDR2 SVGAGI (reference sequence). The CDR3 nucleotides read TGTGCCAGCAGTTACAGGAGATCCTACGAGCAGTACTTC. Translating it yields CASSYRRSYEQYF.

This clonotype was counted ten times or more. This CDR3 reads CASSLSRNYYNEQFF. The CDR3 DNA is TGTGCCAGCAGTTTATCCAGAAACTACTACAATGAGCAGTTCTTC. The rearrangement uses TRBV27 and TRBJ2-1; D gene ambiguous. V lost 0 bases, J lost 3 bases, and 9 bases lay in between. The CDR3 consists of 15 residues. Germline V gene data show CDR1 as MNHEY and CDR2 as SMNVEV (reference sequence).

The sample holds many counts of this clonotype. V is TRBV27 and J is TRBJ1-5; D is unresolved. Deletions cut 0 bases from V and 0 bases from J, with 9 bases between. Germline CDR1 is MNHEY and CDR2 is SMNVEV (reference sequence). The CDR3 is 16 amino acids. CDR3 loop: CASSLSASYSNQPQHF. The CDR3 coding sequence is TGTGCCAGCAGTTTATCGGCGAGCTATAGCAATCAGCCCCAGCATTTT.

The chain uses TRBV7-9 and TRBJ2-7, with a possible D match to TRBD1 (5 bases). V lost 5 bases and J 5 bases, leaving 10 bases between the germline ends. From germline, CDR1 is SEHNR and CDR2 FQNEAQ (reference sequence). This CDR3 contains 12 residues. The CDR3 coding sequence is TGTGCCAGCAGCACCCAGGGCGACGAGCAGTACTTC. The encoded protein is CASSTQGDEQYF.

The chain carries TRBV15 and TRBJ2-2; perhaps TRBD1 as D (6 bases). The CDR3 contains 15 residues. Germline V gene data show CDR1 as LNHNV and CDR2 as YYDKDF (reference sequence). V was clipped by 4 bases and J by 3 bases, with 12 bases between them. The CDR3 region is CATSTGRGDTGELFF. The CDR3 DNA follows: TGTGCCACCAGCACTGGCAGGGGAGACACCGGGGAGCTGTTTTTT.

This clonotype was found many times. The chain carries TRBV5-6 and TRBJ1-1; 9 bases are a match to TRBD1. J was trimmed by 3 bases and V by 5 bases; bases with no gene match: 2. The germline CDR1 and CDR2 sequences are SGHDT and YYEEEE. The CDR3 length is 13 residues. In DNA, the CDR3 is TGTGCCAGCAGTTGGGACAGGGACACTGAAGCTTTCTTT. Its protein product is CASSWDRDTEAFF.

This clonotype has a count of ten or more. CDR3 sequence (DNA): TGTGCCAGCAGTGAAGAAGGGACAGGGGCCTCTGAGCAGTTCTTC. It yields the protein CASSEEGTGASEQFF. The chain links TRBV6-1 to TRBJ2-1; 10 bases match TRBD1. Germline assignment: CDR1 MNHNS and CDR2 SASEGT. V was clipped by 1 base and J by 9 bases; unmatched bases: 6. This CDR3 has 15 residues.

This rearrangement joins TRBV4-1 to TRBJ2-5; D is unclear. This CDR3 region has 14 residues. From germline, CDR1 is MGHRA and CDR2 YSYEKL. V was shortened by 0 bases and J by 3 bases, with 8 bases between the two germline ends. The CDR3 reads CASSQDVIKETQYF. The CDR3 bases are TGCGCCAGCAGCCAAGATGTTATAAAAGAGACCCAGTACTTC.

This clonotype showed up just once. The chain links TRBV4-1 to TRBJ2-5, with D maybe TRBD1 (6 bases). Germline assignment: CDR1 MGHRA and CDR2 YSYEKL. CDR3 length equals 15 residues. V gave up 3 bases and J gave up 2 bases, with 13 bases separating them. The CDR3 loop is CASSQARTAQETQYF. The CDR3 nucleotides are TGCGCCAGCAGCCAGGCGCGGACAGCACAAGAGACCCAGTACTTC.

This clonotype was seen at least ten times. The V and J genes are TRBV27 and TRBJ2-3; a possible D gene is TRBD1 (6 bases). V lost 7 bases and J lost 2, with 13 bases in between. Germline assignment: CDR1 MNHEY and CDR2 SMNVEV (reference sequence). CDR3 size: 14 residues. The CDR3 region has the DNA TGTGCCAGCATCACAGGGCCGTACACAGATACGCAGTATTTT. Its protein is CASITGPYTDTQYF.

On this clonotype: A much larger clone differs from this one at a single base, so this may be a read error. The V call is TRBV2, the J call TRBJ2-1, with TRBD2 as a possible D gene (5 bases). The CDR3 loop spans 15 amino acids. Germline V gives CDR1 SNHLY, CDR2 FYNNEI. This chain's CDR3 is CASSEGAPGNNEQLF. CDR3 sequence (DNA): TGTGCCAGCAGTGAAGGGGCTCCGGGGAACAATGAGCAGCTCTTC.

The chain joins TRBV10-1 to TRBJ2-7; TRBD1 or TRBD2 may be the D gene (6 bases each). The CDR3 is 15 residues long. V gave up 4 bases and J gave up 1 base, with 14 bases separating them. Germline CDR1 is WNHNN and CDR2 is SYGVQD (reference sequence). This CDR3 is CASSVGVGGSYEQYF. The CDR3 region has the DNA TGCGCCAGCAGTGTGGGGGTAGGGGGGTCCTACGAGCAGTACTTC.

Concerning this clonotype itself: A read error may account for a junction end that differs from germline. The DNA of the CDR3 is TGTGTCAGCAGTCCCTCGGGACAGGGGGCCTACGAGCAGTACTTC. Its translation is CVSSPSGQGAYEQYF. The genes are TRBV6-1 and TRBJ2-7; 11 bases align to TRBD1. Germline values: CDR1 MNHNS, CDR2 SASEGT. This CDR3 has 15 residues.

This clonotype was detected a few times. The genes are TRBV9 and TRBJ2-3; the match to TRBD2 covers 15 bases. Germline V gives CDR1 SGDLS, CDR2 YYNGEE. After removal of 3 bases from V and 0 bases from J, the junction contained 8 bases not matched to a gene. The CDR3 sequence is 19 residues long. The CDR3 sequence is CASSAAGTSGRSSTDTQYF. CDR3 bases: TGTGCCAGCAGCGCCGCCGGGACTAGCGGGAGGTCTAGCACAGATACGCAGTATTTT.

Ten or more counts support this clonotype. The chain has TRBV10-3 and TRBJ2-7, with TRBD2 matching 7 bases. CDR3 length equals 14 residues. Per the germline V gene, CDR1 is ENHRY and CDR2 is SYGVKD. V trimming: 6 bases; J trimming: 3 bases; junction bases outside the gene matches: 8. CDR3 DNA sequence: TGTGCCATCAGGGACCCTAGCGGCCACTACGAGCAGTACTTC. It encodes CAIRDPSGHYEQYF.

This clonotype appeared many times. The CDR3 DNA follows: TGTGCCAGCAGTTTTTTTACCGGGACTAGCGGGAGGGAGGGCTCGGGGAATGAGCAGTTCTTC. Residues: CASSFFTGTSGREGSGNEQFF. The chain carries TRBV6-1 and TRBJ2-1, with 16 positions matching TRBD2. Germline-derived CDR1 and CDR2 are MNHNS and SASEGT. This CDR3 has 21 residues. The junction had 20 bases not matched to a gene; V was cut back by 5 bases and J by 7 bases.

The J gene is TRBJ1-4, the V gene TRBV6-1; 10 bases fit TRBD1. This CDR3 is built from 16 residues. With V trimmed by 2 bases and J by 10 bases, 10 bases remained unmatched. The germline gives CDR1 MNHNS, CDR2 SASEGT. Here the CDR3 DNA reads TGTGCCAGCAGTGAATGGGGGACAGGGGAGCTTGGAAAACTGTTTTTT. It is translated as CASSEWGTGELGKLFF.

This clonotype was counted at least ten times. The chain is built from TRBV6-1 and TRBJ1-6; 10 bases agree with TRBD1. The V gene's germline CDR1 is MNHNS and CDR2 SASEGT. The CDR3 sequence is 15 residues long. After removal of 5 bases from V and 9 bases from J, the junction contained 7 bases not matched to a gene. The CDR3 is CASSPGDRGSSPLHF. The CDR3 DNA reads as TGTGCCAGCAGTCCCGGGGACAGGGGCAGTTCACCCCTCCACTTT.

This chain uses TRBV5-5 with TRBJ2-5; D call uncertain. The CDR3 runs 15 residues. The V end lost 0 bases, the J end lost 0 bases, and 9 bases lay between the germline ends. CDR1 and CDR2 (germline): SGHKS, YYEKEE (reference sequence). The CDR3 DNA follows: TGTGCCAGCAGCTTGGCCGACTGGGACCAAGAGACCCAGTACTTC. It translates to CASSLADWDQETQYF.

This clonotype occurred many times. The chain couples TRBV20-1 to TRBJ1-5, with D maybe TRBD1 (5 bases). Trimming cost V 5 bases and J 7 bases, with 18 bases left between them. Germline CDR1 reads DFQATT; CDR2 reads SNEGSKA (reference sequence). This CDR3 is 14 amino acids long. The CDR3 loop is CSAPPDTPWQPQHF. Written as DNA, the CDR3 is TGCAGTGCTCCCCCGGACACTCCATGGCAGCCCCAGCATTTT.

This clonotype was observed many times. V and J are TRBV12-3 or TRBV12-4 and TRBJ1-1; 9 bases agree with TRBD1. This CDR3 spans 16 amino acids. J gave up 4 bases and V 1 base, and 7 bases lay outside the gene matches. This CDR3 is CASSLGDRVIGTEAFF. The CDR3, as DNA: TGTGCCAGCAGTTTAGGGGACAGGGTGATCGGCACTGAAGCTTTCTTT.

This clonotype was recorded a few times. The chain has TRBV19 and TRBJ1-5; perhaps TRBD1 as D (5 bases). V was clipped by 0 bases and J by 4 bases, with 13 bases between them. Per the germline V gene, CDR1 is LNHDA and CDR2 is SQIVND (reference sequence). The CDR3 length is 16 residues. In DNA, the CDR3 is TGTGCCAGTAGTATAGAGGGAGTAGGGGCTAATCAGCCCCAGCATTTT. This gives the protein CASSIEGVGANQPQHF.

This chain connects TRBV20-1 to TRBJ1-1, with unresolved D. The CDR3 contains 13 residues. Per germline, CDR1 DFQATT and CDR2 SNEGSKA (reference sequence). Deletions cut 4 bases from V and 2 bases from J, with 11 bases between. The CDR3 DNA is TGCAGTGCTACTGAATTAAGAAACACTGAAGCTTTCTTT. Its translation is CSATELRNTEAFF.

This clonotype appeared many times. V and J are TRBV30 and TRBJ1-5, with TRBD1 matching over 9 bases. The ends lost 1 base at V and 6 bases at J; junction bases unmatched: 7. Per the germline V gene, CDR1 is GTSNPN and CDR2 is SVGIG (reference sequence). The CDR3 has 15 amino acids. The CDR3 coding sequence is TGTGCCTGGAGTGCCGGGGACAGGGATAGTCAGCCCCAGCATTTT. It translates to CAWSAGDRDSQPQHF.

This clonotype occurred many times. The chain carries TRBV28 and TRBJ2-3; no clear D. The V and J ends lost 6 bases and 3 bases respectively, with 10 bases between them. Germline values: CDR1 MDHEN, CDR2 SYDVKM. The CDR3 runs to 13 residues. CDR3 DNA sequence: TGTGCCAGCAGGGTCACGGTGACAGATACGCAGTATTTT. As protein: CASRVTVTDTQYF.

V usage is TRBV6-2 or TRBV6-3 and J usage is TRBJ2-2; 13 positions match TRBD2. After removal of 5 bases from V and 0 bases from J, the junction contained 6 bases not matched to a gene. The CDR3 runs 18 residues. The V gene's germline CDR1 is MNHEY and CDR2 SVGEGT. Written as DNA, the CDR3 is TGTGCCAGCAGTGCGACTAGCGGGAGGAATGCGAACACCGGGGAGCTGTTTTTT. It is translated as CASSATSGRNANTGELFF.